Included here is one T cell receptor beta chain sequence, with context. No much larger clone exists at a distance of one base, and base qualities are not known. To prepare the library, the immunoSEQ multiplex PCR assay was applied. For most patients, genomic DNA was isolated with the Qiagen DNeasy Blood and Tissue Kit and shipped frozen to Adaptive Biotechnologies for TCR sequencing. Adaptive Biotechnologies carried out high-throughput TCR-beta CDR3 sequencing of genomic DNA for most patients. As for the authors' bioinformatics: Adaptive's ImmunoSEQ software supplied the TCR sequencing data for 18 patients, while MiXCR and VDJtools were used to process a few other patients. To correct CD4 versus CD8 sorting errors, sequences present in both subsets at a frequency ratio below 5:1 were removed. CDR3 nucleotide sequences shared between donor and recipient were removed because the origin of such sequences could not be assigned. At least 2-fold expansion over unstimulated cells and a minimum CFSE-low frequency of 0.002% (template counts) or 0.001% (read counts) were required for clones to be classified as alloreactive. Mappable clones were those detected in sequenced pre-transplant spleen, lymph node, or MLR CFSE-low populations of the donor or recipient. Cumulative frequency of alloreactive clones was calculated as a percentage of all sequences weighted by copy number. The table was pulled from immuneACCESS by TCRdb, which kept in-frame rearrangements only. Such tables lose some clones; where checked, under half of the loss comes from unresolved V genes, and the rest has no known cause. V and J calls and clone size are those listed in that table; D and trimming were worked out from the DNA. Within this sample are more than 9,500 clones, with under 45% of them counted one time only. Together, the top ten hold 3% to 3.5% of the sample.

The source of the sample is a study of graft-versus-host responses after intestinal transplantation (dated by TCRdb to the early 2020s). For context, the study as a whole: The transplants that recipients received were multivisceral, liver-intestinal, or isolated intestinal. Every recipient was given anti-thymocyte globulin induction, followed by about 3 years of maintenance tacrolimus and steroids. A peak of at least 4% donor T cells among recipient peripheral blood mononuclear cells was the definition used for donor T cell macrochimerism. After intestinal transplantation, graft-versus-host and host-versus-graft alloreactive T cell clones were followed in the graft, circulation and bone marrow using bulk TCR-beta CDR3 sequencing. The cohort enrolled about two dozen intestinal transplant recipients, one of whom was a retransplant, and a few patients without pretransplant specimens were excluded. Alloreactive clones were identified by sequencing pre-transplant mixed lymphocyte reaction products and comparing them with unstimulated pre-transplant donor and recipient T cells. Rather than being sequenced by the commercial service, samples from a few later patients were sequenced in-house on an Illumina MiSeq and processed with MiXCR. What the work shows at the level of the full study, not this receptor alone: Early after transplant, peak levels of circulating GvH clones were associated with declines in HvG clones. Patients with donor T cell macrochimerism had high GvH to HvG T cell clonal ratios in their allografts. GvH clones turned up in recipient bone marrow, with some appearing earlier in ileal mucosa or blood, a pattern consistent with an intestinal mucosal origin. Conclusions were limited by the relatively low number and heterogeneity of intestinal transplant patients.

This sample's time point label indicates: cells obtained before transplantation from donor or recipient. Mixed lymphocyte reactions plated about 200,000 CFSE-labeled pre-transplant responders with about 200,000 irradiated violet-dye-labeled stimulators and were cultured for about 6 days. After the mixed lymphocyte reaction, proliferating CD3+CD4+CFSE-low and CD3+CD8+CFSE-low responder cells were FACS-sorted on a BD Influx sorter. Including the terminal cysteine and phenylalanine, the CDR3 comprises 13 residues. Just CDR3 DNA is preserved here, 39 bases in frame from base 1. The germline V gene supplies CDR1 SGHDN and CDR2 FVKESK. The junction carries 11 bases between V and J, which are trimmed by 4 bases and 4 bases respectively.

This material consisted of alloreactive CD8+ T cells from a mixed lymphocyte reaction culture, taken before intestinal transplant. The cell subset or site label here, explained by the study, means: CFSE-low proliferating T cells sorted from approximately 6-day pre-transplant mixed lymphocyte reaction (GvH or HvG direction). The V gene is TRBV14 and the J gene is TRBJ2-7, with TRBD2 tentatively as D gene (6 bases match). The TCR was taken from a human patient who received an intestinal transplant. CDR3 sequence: CASSLREKYEQYF. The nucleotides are TGTGCCAGCAGCCTCCGGGAGAAGTACGAGCAGTACTTC. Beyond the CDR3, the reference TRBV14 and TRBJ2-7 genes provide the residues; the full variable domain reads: EAGVTQFPSHSVIEKGQTVTLRCDPISGHDNLYWYRRVMGKEIKFLLHFVKESKQDESGMPNNRFLAERTGGTYSTLKVQPAELEDSGVYFCASSLREKYEQYFGPGTRLTVT.